These 5 T cell receptor beta chains were sequenced from one sample in a study of cytomegalovirus exposure and HLA in healthy donors. It was with 60 Vbeta and 13 Jbeta primers that the PCR ran. The table came from immunoSEQ multiplex PCR; TCRdb's copy has only in-frame clones and leaves some out. The sample table includes 100,000 to 150,000 clones. Sequencing was done on a sample of PBMCs. All receptors come from a woman in her thirties or forties in good health and CMV-seronegative.

The rearrangement uses TRBV5-1 and TRBJ1-2, with TRBD1 matching 7 bases. From germline, CDR1 is SGHRS and CDR2 YFSETQ. The CDR3 length is 16 residues. The V gene end was trimmed by 4 bases and the J gene end by 5 bases; junction bases not matched to a gene: 14. The CDR3 DNA is TGCGCCAGCAGCCCTGCTACAGGGGCTAAAGGGTATGGCTACACCTTC. It is translated as CASSPATGAKGYGYTF.

The chain uses TRBV7-2 and TRBJ1-1; 7 bases match TRBD1. The CDR3 contains 19 residues. In germline, CDR1 is SGHTA, CDR2 FQGNSA. V was clipped by 1 base and J by 0 bases; unmatched bases: 14. CDR3 amino acids: CASSLESSGGSILNTEAFF. DNA of the CDR3: TGTGCCAGCAGCTTAGAATCCTCAGGGGGATCGATTCTGAACACTGAAGCTTTCTTT.

The chain recombines TRBV7-2 with TRBJ1-2; a possible D gene is TRBD1 (6 bases). The CDR3 has 15 residues. The V end was cut by 5 bases, the J end by 6 bases, with 19 bases between. Germline CDR1 is SGHTA and CDR2 is FQGNSA. The CDR3 DNA reads TGTGCCAGCAGCCCGACGGACAGCCCCTCCCATGGCTACACCTTC. As protein: CASSPTDSPSHGYTF.

The V and J genes are TRBV7-6 and TRBJ2-1; 9 nucleotides align to TRBD2. The germline V gene encodes CDR1 SGHVS and CDR2 FNYEAQ. Trimming at V came to 5 bases and at J to 2 bases, leaving 4 bases not matched to a gene. The CDR3 covers 15 residues. The CDR3 bases are TGTGCCAGCAGCCCGAGCGGGGGGCCCTACAATGAGCAGTTCTTC. Amino acid sequence: CASSPSGGPYNEQFF.

The chain recombines TRBV2 with TRBJ1-1; D might be TRBD1 (6 bases). Trimming shortened V by 4 bases and J by 4 bases, and 19 bases separated the two germline ends. Germline CDR1 and CDR2: SNHLY and FYNNEI. The CDR3 is 16 amino acids. The CDR3 region has the DNA TGTGCCAGCAGTGTCACCGGGACAATGGTTTCCACTGAAGCTTTCTTT. Translation: CASSVTGTMVSTEAFF.